This TCR beta chain originates from a study of T cells after yellow fever vaccination. Looking at the study overall: Researchers used SMART-Seq v4 Ultra Low Input to prepare fractions that had low cell numbers.

Study-level findings and limits: Clonotypes appearing in both CD4 and CD8 compartments existed, and their share was small. Weaker, the secondary response peaked sooner, at day 5 versus 15.

Comment on this clonotype: The antigen remains unidentified.

The CDR3 consists of 14 residues. CDR1 and CDR2 from the germline V gene are SGHTA and FQGNSA. V was clipped by 3 bases and J by 0 bases; unmatched bases: 1. It was through 5'RACE template switching that TCR cDNA was made, with a universal primer site and UMIs added. TCRdb redid the calling of the 5' RACE reads with MiXCR, one entry per CDR3 protein. Among 300,000 to 400,000 distinct CDR3 sequences listed, roughly 8.7% were seen once. Specimen: PBMCs, collected on the day of the first yellow fever vaccination. The chain links TRBV7-2 to TRBJ2-7; 8 nucleotides align to TRBD1. The clonotype comes from a man aged 18 to 30 who received the YFV17D yellow fever vaccine. The CDR3 DNA follows: TGTGCCAGCAGCTTCGACAGGGGCTCCTACGAGCAGTACGTC. It encodes CASSFDRGSYEQYV.